The next 29 T cell receptor beta chains were all read from a single sample in a study of blood T cell repertoires in COVID-19. Produced via immunoSEQ multiplex PCR; TCRdb's table is partial and in-frame only. The repertoire has around 58,000 clones, approximately 90% of them found once; the top ten carry approximately 7.6%. Sequencing used peripheral blood. The receptors here all came from a woman between 55 and 75 years old with active or convalescent COVID-19.

The chain links TRBV7-9 to TRBJ1-1, with TRBD1 matching over 7 bases. The junction had 8 bases not matched to a gene; V was cut back by 2 bases and J by 8 bases. Germline lookup yields CDR1 SEHNR and CDR2 FQNEAQ (reference sequence). The CDR3 is 14 residues long. The CDR3 region has the DNA TGTGCCAGCAGCTTAATCCAAGGACAGGCGGAAGCTTTCTTT. Protein product: CASSLIQGQAEAFF.

J is TRBJ1-2 and V is TRBV5-4; TRBD1 matches at 8 bases. J was trimmed by 4 bases and V by 4 bases; bases with no gene match: 9. Germline-derived CDR1 and CDR2 are SGHNT and YYREEE (reference sequence). The CDR3 is 15 amino acids. In DNA form, the CDR3 reads TGTGCCAGCAGCAACCAGGGGGCGGGTATCTATGGCTACACCTTC. Its protein is CASSNQGAGIYGYTF.

This clone appeared once. The chain has TRBV18 and TRBJ2-3; 10 bases map to TRBD2. This CDR3 region has 15 residues. Germline lookup yields CDR1 KGHSH and CDR2 LQKENI. Losses at the gene ends were 3 bases for V and 5 bases for J; bases not matched to a gene: 5. The CDR3 region has the DNA TGTGCCAGCTCACCCCCAGCGGGGGGGAAAGATACGCAGTATTTT. As protein: CASSPPAGGKDTQYF.

J is TRBJ1-6 and V is TRBV28, with D uncertain. CDR3 length: 14 residues. Germline CDR1 and CDR2: MDHEN and SYDVKM. Trimming stripped 2 bases from V and 10 bases from J, with 12 bases between. The CDR3 DNA reads TGTGCCAGCAGTTTACAGACCGTTAGCTCACCCCTCCACTTT. Translation: CASSLQTVSSPLHF.

The chain uses TRBV6-1 and TRBJ1-4, with 8 bases matching TRBD1. The V gene end was trimmed by 8 bases and the J gene end by 4 bases; junction bases not matched to a gene: 6. Germline CDR1 MNHNS, CDR2 SASEGT. This CDR3 spans 14 amino acids. CDR3 sequence (DNA): TGTGCCAGCGTAAACAGGGGGGATAATGAAAAACTGTTTTTT. This gives the protein CASVNRGDNEKLFF.

The DNA for the CDR3 is TGTGCCAGCAGTTACGGGGGGACGAACACTGAAGCTTTCTTT. This translates into CASSYGGTNTEAFF. This rearrangement joins TRBV6-2 or TRBV6-3 to TRBJ1-1; D is possibly TRBD1 (5 bases). Germline CDR1 reads MNHEY; CDR2 reads SVGEGT. Trimming shortened V by 2 bases and J by 1 base, and 8 bases separated the two germline ends. The CDR3 is 14 amino acids.

V and J are TRBV28 and TRBJ1-2; weak D call: TRBD1 (6 bases). The CDR3 runs 11 residues. Germline loops: CDR1 MDHEN, CDR2 SYDVKM. Trimming shortened V by 9 bases and J by 5 bases, and 10 bases separated the two germline ends. Here the CDR3 reads CASTGWYGYTF. As DNA, the CDR3 is TGTGCCAGTACAGGGTGGTATGGCTACACCTTC.

This chain connects TRBV4-1 to TRBJ1-3, with unresolved D. The CDR3 extends over 16 amino acids. The germline V gene encodes CDR1 MGHRA and CDR2 YSYEKL. Trimming took off 1 base at V and 4 bases at J, with 14 bases between the two ends. CDR3 in DNA: TGCGCCAGCAGCCAAGTGGAGGGCGCCCGAGGAAACACCATATATTTT. Translated: CASSQVEGARGNTIYF.

This clone was counted a single time. This chain connects TRBV5-1 to TRBJ2-3, with no clear D. The V and J ends lost 0 bases and 4 bases respectively, with 6 bases between them. Per the germline V gene, CDR1 is SGHRS and CDR2 is YFSETQ. CDR3 length: 13 amino acids. The CDR3 DNA sequence: TGCGCCAGCAGCTTGGGTCTAGCAGATACGCAGTATTTT. Residues: CASSLGLADTQYF.

This clone appeared once. V and J are TRBV6-2 or TRBV6-3 and TRBJ1-5; D unclear. The ends were cut back, 4 bases at V and 9 bases at J, with 7 bases in the middle. This CDR3 has 11 residues. The germline CDR1 and CDR2 sequences are MNHEY and SVGEGT. DNA of the CDR3: TGTGCCAGCAGTTTCACGGGGCCCCAGCATTTT. It encodes CASSFTGPQHF.

This chain links TRBV10-3 with TRBJ1-5; 7 bases are a match to TRBD1. Germline V gives CDR1 ENHRY, CDR2 SYGVKD. The CDR3 runs to 19 residues. V was pared by 0 bases and J by 5 bases, with 16 bases of the junction left unmatched. CDR3 nucleotide sequence: TGTGCCATCAGTGAGTCTTCTCCAGGGGACAGCCGAGGCTATCAGCCCCAGCATTTT. This sequence encodes CAISESSPGDSRGYQPQHF.

The genes are TRBV14 and TRBJ1-1; D gene unclear. V dropped 4 bases and J dropped 0 bases, with 6 bases sitting between them. Germline-derived CDR1 and CDR2 are SGHDN and FVKESK. The CDR3 contains 13 residues. The CDR3 loop is CASSPTMNTEAFF. CDR3 coding DNA: TGTGCCAGCAGCCCTACCATGAACACTGAAGCTTTCTTT.

This chain connects TRBV19 to TRBJ1-5; no clear D gene. Per germline, CDR1 LNHDA and CDR2 SQIVND (reference sequence). The CDR3 extends over 16 amino acids. V shed 3 bases and J shed 2 bases, with 14 bases lying between them. The CDR3 DNA is TGTGCCAGTAGTATCCCTCGGGGTGCCGGCAATCAGCCCCAGCATTTT. Protein sequence: CASSIPRGAGNQPQHF.

The rearrangement joins TRBV15 to TRBJ2-7; D is uncertain. This CDR3 spans 15 amino acids. The germline gives CDR1 LNHNV, CDR2 YYDKDF (reference sequence). V gave up 0 bases and J gave up 0 bases, with 9 bases separating them. CDR3 coding DNA: TGTGCCACCAGCAGAGATTCTATTAGCTCCTACGAGCAGTACTTC. It is translated as CATSRDSISSYEQYF.

This chain uses TRBV5-1 with TRBJ2-2; a weak D match, TRBD1 (6 bases). Germline lookup yields CDR1 SGHRS and CDR2 YFSETQ. Trimming took off 4 bases at V and 2 bases at J, with 12 bases between the two ends. This CDR3 has 15 amino acids. The CDR3 bases are TGCGCCAGCAGCATGACAGGCACTAACACCGGGGAGCTGTTTTTT. This encodes CASSMTGTNTGELFF.

The CDR3, as DNA: TGTGCCGGAGCTTCGGGTGTCGGGGAGCTGTTTTTT. Its translation is CAGASGVGELFF. The chain employs TRBV28 and TRBJ2-2; D remains ambiguous. CDR3 length: 12 residues. Germline-derived CDR1 and CDR2 are MDHEN and SYDVKM. V shed 11 bases and J shed 7 bases, with 14 bases lying between them.

This chain links TRBV15 with TRBJ2-5; D perhaps matches TRBD2 (7 bases). The CDR3 runs to 13 residues. CDR1 and CDR2 from the germline V gene are LNHNV and YYDKDF (reference sequence). V lost 5 bases, J lost 4 bases, and 11 bases lay in between. The CDR3 DNA is TGTGCCACCAGCGCGGGGGCTAGAGAGACCCAGTACTTC. This codes for CATSAGARETQYF.

This clone was seen only a few times. The gene calls are TRBV28 and TRBJ1-5; D uncertain. Germline lookup yields CDR1 MDHEN and CDR2 SYDVKM. Trimming stripped 3 bases from V and 0 bases from J, with 18 bases between. The CDR3 loop spans 18 amino acids. CDR3 DNA sequence: TGTGCCAGCAGTTTGCCCGGTGGAGGGTGGTATAGCAATCAGCCCCAGCATTTT. It codes for CASSLPGGGWYSNQPQHF.

This chain uses TRBV27 with TRBJ1-6, with unresolved D. The CDR3 sequence is 13 residues long. Germline CDR1 is MNHEY and CDR2 is SMNVEV (reference sequence). Trimming cost V 6 bases and J 3 bases, with 6 bases left between them. In DNA, the CDR3 is TGTGCCAGCAGCCTAAGCTATAATTCACCCCTCCACTTT. It encodes CASSLSYNSPLHF.

This clone was counted once. V usage is TRBV6-5 and J usage is TRBJ1-6, with D unclear. CDR3 size: 14 residues. Trimming pared 6 bases from V and 3 bases from J, leaving 9 bases between. Looked up from germline, CDR1 is MNHEY and CDR2 is SVGAGI. CDR3 sequence reads: CASRIGNYNSPLHF. DNA for the CDR3: TGTGCCAGCAGAATCGGGAACTATAATTCACCCCTCCACTTT.

This rearrangement joins TRBV21-1 to TRBJ2-2; TRBD1 is the table's D call and was not checked against the DNA. TRBV21-1 is a known pseudogene. The CDR3 is 15 amino acids. The DNA for the CDR3 is TGTGCCAGCAGCTTCCGACAGGGGCGGACCGGGGAGCTGTTTTTT. It codes for CASSFRQGRTGELFF.

The V call is TRBV12-5, the J call TRBJ2-5, with TRBD1 identical over 9 bases. After removal of 0 bases from V and 5 bases from J, the junction contained 10 bases not matched to a gene. Germline CDR1 is LGHNT and CDR2 is FRNRAP. This CDR3 spans 17 amino acids. The CDR3 protein is CASGLVRGTGIRETQYF. CDR3 DNA: TGTGCTAGTGGTTTGGTACGAGGGACAGGGATTCGGGAGACCCAGTACTTC.

The table lists this clone with a count of one. This sequence joins TRBV6-4 and TRBJ1-1, with D maybe TRBD1 (5 bases). Trimming stripped 7 bases from V and 1 base from J, with 7 bases between. This CDR3 spans 12 amino acids. Germline values: CDR1 MRHNA, CDR2 SNTAGT. CDR3 residues: CASKTENTEAFF. As DNA, the CDR3 is TGTGCCAGCAAGACAGAGAACACTGAAGCTTTCTTT.

The V call is TRBV28, the J call TRBJ2-7, with D possibly TRBD2 on 6 matching bases. This CDR3 has 13 amino acids. The germline V gene encodes CDR1 MDHEN and CDR2 SYDVKM. V dropped 7 bases and J dropped 2 bases, with 12 bases sitting between them. DNA for the CDR3: TGTGCCAGCAAGGAGGGAAGGACCTACGAGCAGTACTTC. It yields the protein CASKEGRTYEQYF.

The CDR3 DNA follows: TGTGCCAGCAGCTCCGCGGGGGTCCTCTATGGCTACACCTTC. It specifies CASSSAGVLYGYTF. V is TRBV5-4 and J is TRBJ1-2; D may be TRBD1 (5 bases). CDR1 SGHNT and CDR2 YYREEE come from the germline V gene (reference sequence). CDR3 length: 14 residues. V was cut by 3 bases and J by 4 bases, with 13 bases left in between.

The CDR3 DNA is TGTGCCAGCAGGCTCAGCGGGAGCTCCTACAATGAGCAGTTCTTC. Residues: CASRLSGSSYNEQFF. The J gene is TRBJ2-1, the V gene TRBV28; 8 bases are shared with TRBD2. CDR3 length: 15 amino acids. CDR1 is MDHEN, CDR2 SYDVKM, per germline. V lost 6 bases to trimming and J lost 0 bases; unmatched junction nucleotides: 4.

The genes are TRBV5-8 and TRBJ1-4, with 9 bases matching TRBD1. The germline gives CDR1 SGHTS, CDR2 YDEGEE. The ends lost 8 bases at V and 6 bases at J; junction bases unmatched: 5. This CDR3 region has 13 residues. In nucleotides, the CDR3 is TGTGCCAGTGGGACAGGGTGGGATGAAAAACTGTTTTTT. Residues: CASGTGWDEKLFF.

This clone was recorded once. This chain joins TRBV10-3 and TRBJ2-3; 8 bases line up with TRBD1. The CDR3 runs 13 residues. Germline-derived CDR1 and CDR2 are ENHRY and SYGVKD. The trim removed 4 bases at V and 5 bases at J, leaving 2 bases unmatched. In DNA, the CDR3 is TGTGCCATCAGTGGGACAGGGAAAGATACGCAGTATTTT. Translation gives CAISGTGKDTQYF.

The genes are TRBV10-2 and TRBJ2-1, with a tentative D call TRBD1 (5 bases). Germline V gene data show CDR1 as WSHSY and CDR2 as SAAADI. V was cut by 4 bases and J by 9 bases, with 13 bases left in between. The length of the CDR3 is 13 residues. The CDR3 DNA reads TGCGCCAGCAGTGGGCAGAATGGGGCTGAGCAGTTCTTC. It yields the protein CASSGQNGAEQFF.